The clone carrying this TCR beta chain was seen once. Its specificity is unknown. This entry comes from a study of shared clonotypes between healthy human individuals. Regarding the study as a whole: Even with large depth, rarefaction showed that sorted-subset sequencing was incomplete. Measured sharing among donors was expected to vary with sequencing depth.

Clones were read by immunoSEQ multiplex PCR, and TCRdb kept only the in-frame ones, dropping some. The sample contains millions of clones, more than 85% of which appear only once. Per germline, CDR1 LNHDA and CDR2 SQIVND (reference sequence). The V end lost 5 bases, the J end lost 1 base, and 14 bases lay between the germline ends. The CDR3 runs to 15 residues. Naive CD8 cells lacked CD45RO, underwent positive selection for CCR7 and left out terminally differentiated effector memory CD45RA+ cells. Every donor, a Caucasian adult, lived in Nashville, Tennessee. The origin of this receptor is a man aged 18 to 29 in good health. Some clones in this sample may be carry-over from other donors' samples. This chain connects TRBV19 to TRBJ1-1, with D possibly matching TRBD1 (6 bases). The sample was naive CD8+ T cells from PBMCs. In DNA form, the CDR3 reads TGTGCCAGTAGTTGGAAGGGGGTACCGAACACTGAAGCTTTCTTT. As protein: CASSWKGVPNTEAFF.